The clone carrying this T cell receptor (beta chain) was seen once. The antigen is unknown. This sample is part of a study of Ad26.COV2.S vaccination and SARS-CoV-2 variants. Study in general: Administration of Ad26.COV2.S was intramuscular, either once or twice 56 days apart. Findings and limits, study-wide: Marked by substantial breadth, spike-specific CD8+ and CD4+ T cell responses were reportedly seen after vaccination. Non-spike TCR breadth showed similarity between vaccine and placebo recipients.

CDR1 and CDR2 from the germline V gene are MNHNY and SVGAGI (reference sequence). The J segment lost 5 bases and the V segment lost 6 bases, leaving 11 bases of the junction unmatched. The CDR3 covers 15 residues. Using immunoSEQ multiplex PCR, the repertoire was profiled, and TCRdb retains in-frame clones only, with some absent. The sample yields about 350,000 clones, 85% to 90% seen once. Treatment denoted: some 20 received Ad26.COV2.S at low or high dose, single or two shots; about 5 received placebo; per-sample allocation not given. Vaccine and placebo recipients were sampled on day 63 after the first injection. Its platform was an Ad26 vector, and its expressed antigen was Wuhan-strain SARS-CoV-2 spike.

The starting material was peripheral blood, obtained in a trial of Ad26.COV2.S vaccine versus placebo. The receptor's source is a person aged 18-65 years who received the Ad26.COV2.S COVID-19 vaccine or a placebo. The V and J genes are TRBV6-6 and TRBJ1-1; 8 nucleotides align to TRBD1. The CDR3 region is CASSPRTGSSTEAFF. CDR3 bases: TGTGCCAGCAGCCCCCGGACAGGGTCGAGTACTGAAGCTTTCTTT.